The sequence of this T cell receptor beta chain was determined in a study of control samples from healthy donors and cancer patients. The CDR3 sequence is 19 residues long. CDR1 and CDR2 (germline): SGHDT, YYEEEE. The junction had 14 bases not matched to a gene; V was cut back by 5 bases and J by 0 bases. Generated by immunoSEQ multiplex PCR, the TCRdb table keeps only in-frame clones and is missing some. The table has about 51,000 clones, approximately 89% seen once. The source material was PBMCs. V is TRBV5-6 and J is TRBJ2-6; TRBD1 matches at 7 bases. This receptor was identified in a man aged 40-49 years with colorectal cancer. As DNA, the CDR3 is TGTGCCAGCAGACCGCGAAGGGACAGTGTATACTCTGGGGCCAACGTCCTGACTTTC. This encodes CASRPRRDSVYSGANVLTF.